These 11 T cell receptor beta chains came from one sample sequenced in a study of metastatic and nonmetastatic thyroid tumors. Thyroid surgery was preceded by no treatment in any patient. TCRdb reprocessed the PCR reads using MiXCR. Of 8,300 or so clones in the sample, around 30% are singletons; the top ten hold roughly 41%. Sequencing used tumor tissue. Receptor source: a male donor with papillary thyroid cancer or a benign thyroid nodule (not recorded which). Some clones in this sample may be carry-over from other donors' samples.

In its sample, this clone was seen a few times. Germline is not matched at one junction end, which may reflect a read error. This chain connects TRBV6-4 to TRBJ2-5; no clear D. Germline values: CDR1 MRHNA, CDR2 SNTAGT. The CDR3 runs 15 residues. CDR3 in amino acids: CVSSEGKADQETQYF. The CDR3 DNA is TGTGTCAGCAGTGAAGGAAAGGCAGACCAAGAGACCCAGTACTTC.

This rearrangement joins TRBV14 to TRBJ1-2, with D possibly being TRBD1 (6 bases). The CDR3 has 16 amino acids. Trimming removed 5 bases at V and 5 bases at J, with 21 bases between. In germline, CDR1 is SGHDN, CDR2 FVKESK. In nucleotides, the CDR3 is TGTGCCAGCAGCGCCAGGGGCCTTCAGGGGTGGTATGGCTACACCTTC. As protein: CASSARGLQGWYGYTF. Full variable domain (outside the CDR3, taken from reference TRBV14 and TRBJ1-2): EAGVTQFPSHSVIEKGQTVTLRCDPISGHDNLYWYRRVMGKEIKFLLHFVKESKQDESGMPNNRFLAERTGGTYSTLKVQPAELEDSGVYFCASSARGLQGWYGYTFGSGTRLTVV.

This clone was observed a few times. V usage is TRBV6-5 and J usage is TRBJ1-2, with TRBD1 identical over 7 bases. Germline loops: CDR1 MNHEY, CDR2 SVGAGI. V gave up 4 bases and J gave up 8 bases; unmatched junction bases: 4. The CDR3 is 12 residues long. In DNA form, the CDR3 reads TGTGCCAGCAGTTCCTCAGGGGGAGGCTACACCTTC. Protein sequence: CASSSSGGGYTF.

CDR3 DNA sequence: TGTGCCGAGGGGGCGGGGCGGTCTGAAGCTTTCTTT. Protein sequence: CAEGAGRSEAFF. The J gene is TRBJ1-1, the V gene TRBV6-1; 7 nucleotides match TRBD1. Looked up from germline, CDR1 is MNHNS and CDR2 is SASEGT. This CDR3 has 12 amino acids. With V trimmed by 11 bases and J by 6 bases, 9 bases remained unmatched.

This chain connects TRBV28 to TRBJ1-1; 7 bases agree with TRBD1. CDR1 and CDR2 from the germline V gene are MDHEN and SYDVKM. The CDR3 extends over 15 amino acids. Trimming at V came to 6 bases and at J to 0 bases, leaving 7 bases not matched to a gene. The CDR3 loop reads CASSLLGTVNTEAFF. The CDR3 DNA follows: TGTGCCAGCAGCCTCCTGGGGACAGTGAACACTGAAGCTTTCTTT. The variable domain in full, with the rest retrieved from reference TRBV28 and TRBJ1-1, is DVKVTQSSRYLVKRTGEKVFLECVQDMDHENMFWYRQDPGLGLRLIYFSYDVKMKEKGDIPEGYSVSREKKERFSLILESASTNQTSMYLCASSLLGTVNTEAFFGQGTRLTVV.

The rearrangement joins TRBV20-1 to TRBJ2-7, with 9 bases fitting TRBD2. Germline V gives CDR1 DFQATT, CDR2 SNEGSKA (reference sequence). The ends lost 6 bases at V and 4 bases at J; junction bases unmatched: 16. The CDR3 consists of 16 residues. The CDR3 coding sequence is TGCAGTGCCACCCACGGGGTGGCGGGAGGGGTATACGAGCAGTACTTC. This translates into CSATHGVAGGVYEQYF.

The sample holds a few counts of this clone. The V and J genes are TRBV6-2 or TRBV6-3 and TRBJ2-2; no definite D call. V shed 2 bases and J shed 2 bases, with 9 bases lying between them. The CDR3 consists of 15 residues. Germline V gene data show CDR1 as MNHEY and CDR2 as SVGEGT. Here the CDR3 DNA reads TGTGCCAGCAGTTACGGGCAACCAAACACCGGGGAGCTGTTTTTT. It encodes CASSYGQPNTGELFF.

This clone ranks as medium-sized. The chain joins TRBV12-3 or TRBV12-4 to TRBJ2-7, with 10 bases identical to TRBD1. With V trimmed by 7 bases and J by 5 bases, 8 bases remained unmatched. CDR3 length: 14 residues. The CDR3 is CASTATGGRDEQYF. Written as DNA, the CDR3 is TGTGCCAGCACCGCGACAGGGGGCAGGGACGAGCAGTACTTC.

The V gene is TRBV27, the J gene TRBJ2-1; tentatively, D is TRBD2 (6 bases). The CDR3 is made up of 15 amino acids. Trimming pared 7 bases from V and 4 bases from J, leaving 17 bases between. Germline V gene sequence: CDR1 MNHEY, CDR2 SMNVEV (reference sequence). In DNA, the CDR3 is TGTGCCAGCACCCAACGAGCGGGTGCTTACAATGAGCAGTTCTTC. Amino acids: CASTQRAGAYNEQFF.

This clone came up a few times. The chain carries TRBV9 and TRBJ2-5; TRBD1 aligns across 7 bases. J lost 1 base, V lost 0 bases, and 3 bases had no gene match. The CDR3 length is 15 residues. The germline V gene has CDR1 SGDLS and CDR2 YYNGEE. The CDR3 DNA reads TGTGCCAGCAGCGTAGGGGGACAGCCCCAAGAGACCCAGTACTTC. It specifies CASSVGGQPQETQYF.

This clone was found a few times. The chain joins TRBV11-1 to TRBJ1-2, with D unclear. Germline CDR1 and CDR2: SGHAT and FQDESV (reference sequence). V was shortened by 6 bases and J by 2 bases, with 10 bases between the two germline ends. The CDR3 spans 13 residues. The CDR3 DNA reads TGTGCCAGCAGTCCCGGCCGGAACTATGGCTACACCTTC. This sequence encodes CASSPGRNYGYTF.